The 18 T cell receptor beta chains in this list originate from one sample, sequenced in a study of cytotoxic CD8 clonotypes in ibrutinib-treated CLL. This table comes from immunoSEQ multiplex PCR, and its TCRdb copy is limited to in-frame clones, with some not included. The sample includes about 300,000 clones, under 70% of them seen just once. Here the sequenced sample was PBMCs, taken after 36 months of ibrutinib treatment. These receptors all come from a human donor with chronic lymphocytic leukemia.

The V gene is TRBV20-1, the J gene TRBJ1-2; D gene unclear. Germline assignment: CDR1 DFQATT and CDR2 SNEGSKA (reference sequence). There are 11 residues in the CDR3. Trimming removed 6 bases at V and 0 bases at J, with 5 bases between. The CDR3 region is CSASANYGYTF. CDR3 DNA: TGCAGTGCCTCCGCTAACTATGGCTACACCTTC.

The chain uses TRBV27 and TRBJ2-7; D gene uncertain. This CDR3 region has 13 residues. Trimming took 3 bases from V and 2 from J, leaving 8 bases between them. Looked up from germline, CDR1 is MNHEY and CDR2 is SMNVEV (reference sequence). In DNA form, the CDR3 reads TGTGCCAGCAGTTTCGGAAACACCTACGAGCAGTACTTC. This gives the protein CASSFGNTYEQYF.

This clone was seen only once. One junction end disagrees with the germline gene, perhaps due to a read error. The CDR3 DNA follows: TGTGCCAGCACTTGGACTGATACCCCTAACCATGGCTACACCTTC. Its translation: CASTWTDTPNHGYTF. The chain couples TRBV6-4 to TRBJ1-2; no definite D call. From germline, CDR1 is MRHNA and CDR2 SNTAGT. The CDR3 has 15 amino acids.

This clone turned up a few times. The chain links TRBV7-9 to TRBJ1-1; D gene uncertain. Per the germline V gene, CDR1 is SEHNR and CDR2 is FQNEAQ (reference sequence). The V end lost 5 bases, the J end lost 0 bases, and 1 base lay between the germline ends. The CDR3 contains 11 residues. CDR3 loop: CASSLNTEAFF. The CDR3 DNA is TGTGCCAGCAGCCTGAACACTGAAGCTTTCTTT.

The V gene is TRBV29-1, the J gene TRBJ2-7; D unclear. V was cut by 6 bases and J by 5 bases, with 11 bases left in between. This CDR3 is 11 amino acids long. Germline V lookup: CDR1 SQVTM, CDR2 ANQGSEA. The CDR3: CSVALGHEQYF. The CDR3 DNA follows: TGCAGCGTAGCGTTGGGCCACGAGCAGTACTTC.

The chain joins TRBV6-5 to TRBJ2-7, with TRBD2 matching 12 bases. This CDR3 comprises 15 residues. The V and J ends lost 5 bases and 3 bases, in that order; junction bases with no gene match: 5. From germline, CDR1 is MNHEY and CDR2 SVGAGI. The CDR3 protein is CASSGLAGLDYEQYF. For the CDR3, the DNA is TGTGCCAGCAGTGGACTAGCGGGACTTGACTACGAGCAGTACTTC.

V is TRBV5-6 and J is TRBJ2-5, with TRBD2 identical over 15 bases. This CDR3 is built from 16 residues. The germline gives CDR1 SGHDT, CDR2 YYEEEE. The trim removed 3 bases at V and 3 bases at J, leaving 3 bases unmatched. The CDR3 sequence: CASSSRTSGREETQYF. The CDR3 DNA follows: TGTGCCAGCAGCTCCCGGACTAGCGGGAGGGAAGAGACCCAGTACTTC.

V is TRBV28 and J is TRBJ2-1, with 9 bases lining up with TRBD2. Germline CDR1 is MDHEN and CDR2 is SYDVKM. Trimming at V came to 4 bases and at J to 0 bases, leaving 4 bases not matched to a gene. The CDR3 extends over 16 amino acids. DNA for the CDR3: TGTGCCAGCAGTTCCAGACTAGCGGCCTCCTACAATGAGCAGTTCTTC. Translating gives CASSSRLAASYNEQFF. The full variable domain, completed using reference TRBV28 and TRBJ2-1, is DVKVTQSSRYLVKRTGEKVFLECVQDMDHENMFWYRQDPGLGLRLIYFSYDVKMKEKGDIPEGYSVSREKKERFSLILESASTNQTSMYLCASSSRLAASYNEQFFGPGTRLTVL.

This clone was observed once. The chain recombines TRBV10-3 with TRBJ2-7; the match to TRBD2 covers 10 bases. This CDR3 region has 18 residues. The V gene's germline CDR1 is ENHRY and CDR2 SYGVKD. J gave up 3 bases and V 0 bases, and 11 bases lay outside the gene matches. For the CDR3, the DNA is TGTGCCATCAGTGAGTCGCTTCTAGCGGGAGAGTGGGGCTACGAGCAGTACTTC. It is translated as CAISESLLAGEWGYEQYF.

The chain links TRBV6-5 to TRBJ1-4; no clear D gene. Germline CDR1 reads MNHEY; CDR2 reads SVGAGI. V was pared by 5 bases and J by 8 bases, with 15 bases between. CDR3 length: 14 residues. The CDR3 reads CASSPEGAPEKLFF. The DNA of the CDR3 is TGTGCCAGCAGTCCGGAGGGAGCCCCGGAAAAACTGTTTTTT.

The chain uses TRBV4-1 and TRBJ2-5; 12 bases are a match to TRBD2. The CDR3 sequence is 16 residues long. V shed 2 bases and J 2 bases; nucleotides not matched to a gene: 3. Germline lookup yields CDR1 MGHRA and CDR2 YSYEKL. For the CDR3, the DNA is TGCGCCAGCAGCCAACCTCTAGCGGGGGGGCAAGAGACCCAGTACTTC. This sequence encodes CASSQPLAGGQETQYF.

This chain connects TRBV11-2 to TRBJ2-7; no definite D call. CDR3 length equals 11 residues. Trimming removed 2 bases at V and 4 bases at J, with 3 bases between. Per germline, CDR1 SGHAT and CDR2 FQNNGV. Here the CDR3 reads CASSLHYEQYF. CDR3 sequence (DNA): TGTGCCAGCAGCTTACATTACGAGCAGTACTTC.

In the case of this clone: Since a far larger clone is one base different, this is likely a read error. This chain uses TRBV5-8 with TRBJ2-7; no clear D gene. The CDR3 loop spans 11 amino acids. Germline CDR1 reads SGHTS; CDR2 reads YDEGEE. V was pared by 2 bases and J by 2 bases, with 2 bases between. CDR3 in amino acids: CASSLTYEQYF. CDR3 in DNA: TGTGCCAGCAGCTTAACCTACGAGCAGTACTTC.

This clone came up once. The V gene is TRBV9, the J gene TRBJ2-1, with 15 bases lining up with TRBD2. This CDR3 is 15 amino acids long. Germline assignment: CDR1 SGDLS and CDR2 YYNGEE. With V trimmed by 4 bases and J by 9 bases, 5 bases remained unmatched. CDR3 amino acids: CASSRTSGGAGEQFF. The CDR3 DNA is TGTGCCAGCAGCCGGACTAGCGGGGGGGCCGGTGAGCAGTTCTTC.

The V call is TRBV6-1, the J call TRBJ1-3; D call uncertain. V dropped 0 bases and J dropped 0 bases, with 6 bases sitting between them. The CDR3 runs 15 residues. Germline V gene lookup returns CDR1 MNHNS and CDR2 SASEGT. The CDR3 here is CASSEAGISGNTIYF. DNA for the CDR3: TGTGCCAGCAGTGAAGCTGGGATCTCTGGAAACACCATATATTTT.

This chain joins TRBV2 and TRBJ2-7; D may match TRBD1 or TRBD2 (5 bases each). Per germline, CDR1 SNHLY and CDR2 FYNNEI. The CDR3 contains 13 residues. The V end was cut by 0 bases, the J end by 7 bases, with 10 bases between. For the CDR3, the DNA is TGTGCCAGCAGTGAAGCGGGACCGGGAGAGCAGTACTTC. Protein sequence: CASSEAGPGEQYF.

This rearrangement joins TRBV6-6 to TRBJ2-6; the D call may be TRBD1 or TRBD2 (5 bases each). The CDR3 sequence is 16 residues long. CDR1 and CDR2 (germline): MNHNY, SVGAGI (reference sequence). V was trimmed by 5 bases and J by 4 bases, leaving 15 bases between them. The CDR3 DNA sequence: TGTGCCAGCAGTAACCGGGACCTCCCCGGGGCCAACGTCCTGACTTTC. It yields the protein CASSNRDLPGANVLTF.

This clone was counted between two and nine times. The rearrangement links TRBV5-1 to TRBJ2-3; no firm D call. Germline V gene sequence: CDR1 SGHRS, CDR2 YFSETQ. This CDR3 region has 15 residues. The V end was cut by 0 bases, the J end by 5 bases, with 13 bases between. CDR3 DNA sequence: TGCGCCAGCAGCTTGGTTCCTGATAGGAGAGATACGCAGTATTTT. Translation gives CASSLVPDRRDTQYF.